This T cell receptor (beta chain) derives from a study of OX40 agonist ivuxolimab in advanced cancers. Study-level background: Prior anti-PD-1, anti-PD-L1 or anti-CTLA-4 therapy did not bar entry, and approximately 40% had some. General study findings and limits: Researchers report that CD8+ T cells had, on average, more expanded clones than CD4+.

A remark on this clone: Antigen specificity is unknown.

CDR3 length: 14 residues. CDR1 and CDR2 (germline): LGHNA, YSLEER. After removal of 1 base from V and 1 base from J, the junction contained 1 base not matched to a gene. TCRdb's table, derived via immunoSEQ multiplex PCR, lists solely in-frame clones and lacks some. This sample yields roughly 79,000 clones, of which approximately 84% are seen a single time; around 0.5% belongs to the top ten. The J gene is TRBJ2-7, the V gene TRBV4-3, with 7 bases fitting TRBD2. The TCR comes from an adult with an advanced solid tumor such as melanoma, head and neck, liver or kidney cancer. This material consisted of CD4+ or CD8+ T cells sorted from blood, taken in a trial of the OX40 agonist ivuxolimab. DNA for the CDR3: TGCGCCAGCAGCCAAGCGGGGGGTTCCTACGAGCAGTACTTC. Its translation is CASSQAGGSYEQYF.